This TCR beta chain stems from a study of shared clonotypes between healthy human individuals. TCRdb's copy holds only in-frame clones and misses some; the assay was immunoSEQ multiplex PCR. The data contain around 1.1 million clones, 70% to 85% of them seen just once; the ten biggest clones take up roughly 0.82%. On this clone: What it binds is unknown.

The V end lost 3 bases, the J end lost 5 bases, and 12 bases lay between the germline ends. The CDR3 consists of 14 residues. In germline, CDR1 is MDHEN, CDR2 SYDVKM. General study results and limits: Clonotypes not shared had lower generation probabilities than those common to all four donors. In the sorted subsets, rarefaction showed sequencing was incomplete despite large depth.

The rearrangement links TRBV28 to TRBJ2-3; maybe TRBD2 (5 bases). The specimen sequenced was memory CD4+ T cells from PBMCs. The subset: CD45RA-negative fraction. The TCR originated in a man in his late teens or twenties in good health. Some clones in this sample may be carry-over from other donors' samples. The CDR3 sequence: CASSLRGNRDTQYF. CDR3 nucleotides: TGTGCCAGCAGTTTGAGAGGGAATAGAGATACGCAGTATTTT.